One and the same sample provided the 29 T cell receptor beta chains below, sequenced in a study of OX40 agonist ivuxolimab in advanced cancers. Here immunoSEQ multiplex PCR was the method, and the copy in TCRdb shows in-frame clones only, minus some. The table shows tens of thousands of clones, with just under 90% occurring only once. Source: CD4+ or CD8+ T cells sorted from blood, taken in a trial of the OX40 agonist ivuxolimab. The receptors were sampled from an adult with an advanced solid tumor such as melanoma, head and neck, liver or kidney cancer.

The rearrangement links TRBV7-8 to TRBJ2-1; D remains ambiguous. CDR1 is SGHVS and CDR2 is FQNEAQ in the germline V gene. Trimming removed 7 bases from V and 3 bases from J, with 13 bases in between. The CDR3 contains 14 residues. The CDR3 coding sequence is TGTGCCAGCATTGGCCGGCCTAGCTACAATGAGCAGTTCTTC. Its protein is CASIGRPSYNEQFF.

V and J are TRBV5-6 and TRBJ1-2, with a weak D call TRBD1 (5 bases). CDR1 is SGHDT, CDR2 YYEEEE, per germline. V gave up 3 bases and J gave up 8 bases, with 20 bases separating them. There are 15 residues in the CDR3. CDR3 sequence reads: CASSSLVGAAGGYTF. The CDR3, as DNA: TGTGCCAGCAGCTCCCTCGTAGGGGCGGCGGGCGGCTACACCTTC.

The chain employs TRBV28 and TRBJ1-2; D unclear. Per the germline V gene, CDR1 is MDHEN and CDR2 is SYDVKM. The CDR3 covers 12 residues. Trimming took off 7 bases at V and 1 base at J, with 7 bases between the two ends. The CDR3 region is CASTPSNYGYTF. The CDR3, as DNA: TGTGCCAGCACCCCCAGTAACTATGGCTACACCTTC.

This chain links TRBV6-5 with TRBJ2-7, with 9 positions matching TRBD2. Trimming removed 6 bases from V and 2 bases from J; junction bases left unmatched: 5. The CDR3 consists of 14 residues. Germline V gene lookup returns CDR1 MNHEY and CDR2 SVGAGI. Here the CDR3 reads CASRQTSGTYEQYF. The DNA for the CDR3 is TGTGCCAGCAGGCAGACTAGCGGAACCTACGAGCAGTACTTC.

CDR3 amino acids: CASSRQASRETQYF. DNA of the CDR3: TGCGCCAGCAGCCGCCAAGCTAGTCGCGAGACCCAGTACTTC. The chain recombines TRBV4-1 with TRBJ2-5; D unresolved. Germline V CDR1 and CDR2: MGHRA, YSYEKL. V lost 4 bases to trimming and J lost 5 bases, with 14 bases between them. The CDR3 contains 14 residues.

The CDR3, as DNA: TGTGCCAGCAGTGTGATAGCGGGAACGACCGGGGAGCTGTTTTTT. It yields the protein CASSVIAGTTGELFF. The chain combines TRBV2 with TRBJ2-2; 8 bases fit TRBD2. CDR1 and CDR2 (germline): SNHLY, FYNNEI. This CDR3 is built from 15 residues. The V and J ends lost 4 bases and 5 bases, in that order; junction bases with no gene match: 6.

This clone showed up just once. The chain recombines TRBV7-2 with TRBJ1-5; D not certain. This CDR3 spans 15 amino acids. The germline gives CDR1 SGHTA, CDR2 FQGNSA. Deletions cut 0 bases from V and 3 bases from J, with 9 bases between. DNA of the CDR3: TGTGCCAGCAGCTTAGCGTCGGTGGTCAATCAGCCCCAGCATTTT. The encoded protein is CASSLASVVNQPQHF.

The chain employs TRBV6-5 and TRBJ2-2; D not resolved. The length of the CDR3 is 14 residues. V was pared by 4 bases and J by 2 bases, with 8 bases between. The germline gives CDR1 MNHEY, CDR2 SVGAGI. CDR3 in amino acids: CASSSLVNTGELFF. The CDR3 bases are TGTGCCAGCAGTTCCTTGGTAAACACCGGGGAGCTGTTTTTT.

CDR3: CASSRASGNPSYEQYF. CDR3 nucleotide sequence: TGTGCCAGTAGCCGGGCTAGCGGGAATCCCTCCTACGAGCAGTACTTC. The chain joins TRBV19 to TRBJ2-7, with 9 bases lining up with TRBD2. The V segment lost 6 bases and the J segment 0 bases; nucleotides outside the gene matches: 9. The CDR3 length is 16 residues. Germline CDR1 LNHDA, CDR2 SQIVND (reference sequence).

This clone was observed a single time. The chain has TRBV28 and TRBJ1-4, with no clear D. V lost 6 bases to trimming and J lost 8 bases, with 16 bases between them. Germline lookup yields CDR1 MDHEN and CDR2 SYDVKM. The CDR3 contains 14 residues. The CDR3 is CASSEGGGEEKLFF. The DNA of the CDR3 is TGTGCCAGCAGCGAGGGCGGTGGAGAGGAAAAACTGTTTTTT.

The chain employs TRBV23-1 and TRBJ1-2; 7 nucleotides align to TRBD1. TRBV23-1 is known as an ORF, though its function is uncertain. The CDR3 totals 15 residues. After removal of 3 bases from V and 3 bases from J, the junction contained 7 bases not matched to a gene. The CDR3 nucleotides are TGCGCCAGCAGTCAGTTTCGGGGGACAGACTATGGCTACACCTTC. This sequence encodes CASSQFRGTDYGYTF.

This rearrangement joins TRBV9 to TRBJ2-2; the D is unclear. The germline V gene encodes CDR1 SGDLS and CDR2 YYNGEE. The CDR3 covers 14 residues. Trimming left V 0 bases short and J 4 bases short, with 7 bases between. DNA for the CDR3: TGTGCCAGCAGCGTAGCGGCGGCCACCGGGGAGCTGTTTTTT. This gives the protein CASSVAAATGELFF.

The chain has TRBV28 and TRBJ1-1, with D unresolved. The germline CDR1 and CDR2 sequences are MDHEN and SYDVKM. The CDR3 has 14 amino acids. V lost 0 bases and J 1 base, leaving 6 bases between the germline ends. Written as DNA, the CDR3 is TGTGCCAGCAGTTTATGGGTGGAGAACACTGAAGCTTTCTTT. Amino acid sequence: CASSLWVENTEAFF.

J is TRBJ1-2 and V is TRBV27; a possible D gene is TRBD1 (6 bases). V lost 6 bases to trimming and J lost 0 bases, with 14 bases between them. The germline V gene encodes CDR1 MNHEY and CDR2 SMNVEV (reference sequence). The CDR3 contains 15 residues. The CDR3 sequence is CASRPDRLANYGYTF. CDR3 nucleotides: TGTGCCAGCAGGCCAGACAGGTTGGCTAACTATGGCTACACCTTC.

The chain combines TRBV7-9 with TRBJ1-1; D might be TRBD1 (6 bases). The CDR3 covers 18 residues. V was cut by 5 bases and J by 3 bases, with 25 bases left in between. CDR1 is SEHNR, CDR2 FQNEAQ, per germline (reference sequence). The chain's CDR3 is CASSLALPGQYRHTEAFF. CDR3 nucleotides: TGTGCCAGCAGCCTCGCTTTACCTGGACAGTATAGGCACACTGAAGCTTTCTTT. The entire variable domain, with the rest obtained from reference TRBV7-9 and TRBJ1-1, is as follows: DTGVSQNPRHKITKRGQNVTFRCDPISEHNRLYWYRQTLGQGPEFLTYFQNEAQLEKSRLLSDRFSAERPKGSFSTLEIQRTEQGDSAMYLCASSLALPGQYRHTEAFFGQGTRLTVV.

The V and J genes are TRBV6-5 and TRBJ1-1; tentative D call: TRBD1 (5 bases). This CDR3 is 15 amino acids long. CDR1 MNHEY and CDR2 SVGAGI come from the germline V gene. Trimming left V 4 bases short and J 0 bases short, with 12 bases between. CDR3 coding DNA: TGTGCCAGCAGTTTCGCCGGGACTCTGAACACTGAAGCTTTCTTT. Translating it yields CASSFAGTLNTEAFF.

The V and J genes are TRBV19 and TRBJ2-7; TRBD1 or TRBD2 may be the D gene (5 bases each). This CDR3 has 14 residues. Germline CDR1 LNHDA, CDR2 SQIVND (reference sequence). V shed 5 bases and J shed 2 bases, with 13 bases lying between them. This CDR3 reads CASSSEGLTYEQYF. CDR3 DNA: TGTGCCAGTAGTTCCGAGGGGCTGACCTACGAGCAGTACTTC. The whole variable domain, remainder taken from reference TRBV19 and TRBJ2-7, is DGGITQSPKYLFRKEGQNVTLSCEQNLNHDAMYWYRQDPGQGLRLIYYSQIVNDFQKGDIAEGYSVSREKKESFPLTVTSAQKNPTAFYLCASSSEGLTYEQYFGPGTRLTVT.

The V call is TRBV7-9, the J call TRBJ2-1, with no clear D. In germline, CDR1 is SEHNR, CDR2 FQNEAQ (reference sequence). The CDR3 totals 12 residues. V shed 6 bases and J shed 3 bases, with 6 bases lying between them. This CDR3 is CASSWDYNEQFF. DNA of the CDR3: TGTGCCAGCAGTTGGGACTACAATGAGCAGTTCTTC.

V gene TRBV14 combines with J gene TRBJ2-3; D is unresolved. Per the germline V gene, CDR1 is SGHDN and CDR2 is FVKESK. V was shortened by 6 bases and J by 4 bases, with 14 bases between the two germline ends. The CDR3 consists of 14 residues. CDR3 region: CASRPNNWADTQYF. The CDR3 region has the DNA TGTGCCAGCAGACCAAATAACTGGGCAGATACGCAGTATTTT. Complete variable domain (other parts from reference TRBV14 and TRBJ2-3): EAGVTQFPSHSVIEKGQTVTLRCDPISGHDNLYWYRRVMGKEIKFLLHFVKESKQDESGMPNNRFLAERTGGTYSTLKVQPAELEDSGVYFCASRPNNWADTQYFGPGTRLTVL.

The genes are TRBV9 and TRBJ2-7; D not certain. This CDR3 contains 13 residues. Germline V gene data show CDR1 as SGDLS and CDR2 as YYNGEE. The ends were cut back, 0 bases at V and 3 bases at J, with 7 bases in the middle. CDR3 in amino acids: CASSVATGYEQYF. The CDR3 DNA follows: TGTGCCAGCAGCGTAGCAACGGGCTACGAGCAGTACTTC.

CDR3 residues: CASSPLLWGPSAINTGELFF. The DNA of the CDR3 is TGTGCCAGCTCACCACTTTTATGGGGCCCATCAGCCATAAACACCGGGGAGCTGTTTTTT. The chain combines TRBV18 with TRBJ2-2; D may be TRBD1 (5 bases). Per germline, CDR1 KGHSH and CDR2 LQKENI. The V end was cut by 1 base, the J end by 2 bases, with 23 bases between. This CDR3 region has 20 residues.

This chain connects TRBV5-1 to TRBJ2-3; TRBD2 might be the D (6 bases). Per germline, CDR1 SGHRS and CDR2 YFSETQ. The CDR3 runs to 15 residues. Trimming shortened V by 0 bases and J by 1 base, and 9 bases separated the two germline ends. CDR3 coding DNA: TGCGCCAGCAGCTTGGCTAGCGCGGGCACAGATACGCAGTATTTT. Amino acids: CASSLASAGTDTQYF.

This chain links TRBV5-4 with TRBJ2-7; D call uncertain. Germline values: CDR1 SGHNT, CDR2 YYREEE (reference sequence). The CDR3 covers 14 residues. Deletions cut 0 bases from V and 2 bases from J, with 9 bases between. The chain's CDR3 is CASSLGSRPYEQYF. DNA for the CDR3: TGTGCCAGCAGCTTGGGCAGCCGACCCTACGAGCAGTACTTC.

The chain's CDR3 is CASQGTTGIYGYTF. The CDR3 DNA reads as TGTGCCAGTCAGGGGACGACAGGGATCTATGGCTACACCTTC. The V and J genes are TRBV19 and TRBJ1-2; 7 nucleotides agree with TRBD1. J gave up 4 bases and V 8 bases, and 10 bases lay outside the gene matches. Per the germline V gene, CDR1 is LNHDA and CDR2 is SQIVND (reference sequence). The CDR3 covers 14 residues.

In its sample, this clone was seen a few times. The chain is built from TRBV19 and TRBJ1-2; the D gene is possibly TRBD1 (6 bases). The CDR3 runs 13 residues. CDR1 and CDR2 (germline): LNHDA, SQIVND (reference sequence). V lost 4 bases to trimming and J lost 4 bases, with 10 bases between them. CDR3 sequence: CASSNRGPYGYTF. The CDR3 DNA sequence: TGTGCCAGTAGTAATCGGGGGCCCTATGGCTACACCTTC.

The chain combines TRBV18 with TRBJ1-1, with TRBD1 matching 7 bases. V lost 4 bases and J lost 2; bases outside the gene matches: 4. The germline V gene has CDR1 KGHSH and CDR2 LQKENI. The length of the CDR3 is 14 residues. CDR3 sequence (DNA): TGTGCCAGCTCACTGGGACAGATTAACACTGAAGCTTTCTTT. Protein product: CASSLGQINTEAFF.

The V gene is TRBV7-9, the J gene TRBJ2-7, with TRBD2 matching 7 bases. The CDR3 has 15 residues. V lost 1 base, J lost 2 bases, and 5 bases stayed unmatched. Germline V gives CDR1 SEHNR, CDR2 FQNEAQ (reference sequence). Here the CDR3 DNA reads TGTGCCAGCAGCTTAGAACCAGCGGGAACCTACGAGCAGTACTTC. Amino acid sequence: CASSLEPAGTYEQYF.

This chain links TRBV28 with TRBJ2-1; 11 bases match TRBD1. V dropped 11 bases and J dropped 9; count of bases not matched to a gene: 9. The CDR3 runs to 13 residues. CDR1 and CDR2 from the germline V gene are MDHEN and SYDVKM. CDR3 sequence (DNA): TGTGCCTCCCGGACAGGGGGCTACGGTGAGCAGTTCTTC. This translates into CASRTGGYGEQFF.

The chain has TRBV28 and TRBJ2-3; 7 positions match TRBD2. The germline V gene has CDR1 MDHEN and CDR2 SYDVKM. This CDR3 is built from 15 residues. V lost 3 bases to trimming and J lost 1 base; unmatched junction nucleotides: 4. This chain's CDR3 is CASSFGGGGTDTQYF. DNA for the CDR3: TGTGCCAGCAGTTTCGGGGGAGGGGGCACAGATACGCAGTATTTT.